Given below is one T cell receptor beta chain in context. Under the authors' procedure: How many nucleated cells were present was estimated from reference gene primer amplification. Sequencing used immunoSEQ multiplex PCR; TCRdb keeps in-frame clones, though not all of them. V and J calls and clone size are as listed in that table; D and trimming were resolved from the DNA. The sample holds 150,000 to 200,000 clones, over 75% seen once. These data are taken from a study of blood T cell repertoires in COVID-19. The overall study: The study drew acute and convalescent COVID-19 samples from the United States, Italy and Spain. Sample material is recorded as cDNA or gDNA derived from T cells, B-cell-depleted T cells, or PBMCs.

Germline V lookup: CDR1 MGHRA, CDR2 YSYEKL. The length of the CDR3 is 16 residues. V was pared by 2 bases and J by 7 bases, with 7 bases of the junction left unmatched. J is TRBJ1-4 and V is TRBV4-1; 10 bases agree with TRBD1. This sequence was found in a man aged 40-50 years with active or convalescent COVID-19. The sample comprised peripheral blood. The CDR3: CASSQPGTGAGEKLFF. The CDR3 DNA sequence: TGCGCCAGCAGCCAACCTGGGACAGGGGCCGGTGAAAAACTGTTTTTT.